This is a list of T cell receptor beta chains from one sample in a study of T cells expressing NK-cell markers. With the 5' RACE reads reprocessed, TCRdb shows one record per CDR3 protein and no DNA. The listing records about 450,000 distinct CDR3 sequences. Sample: blood T cells: a sorted CD56 or NKG2C T cell subset, CD4+ or CD8+ T cells, or bulk PBMC T cells (not recorded which). The origin of the receptors is a woman between 18 and 75 years old in good health. The CDR3 runs from the conserved cysteine through the conserved F or W. Each record gives: CDR3 protein, J gene, V gene.

CDR3aa: CASSSWGTNEKLFF
j_gene: TRBJ1-4
v_gene: TRBV7-8

CDR3aa: CASSDTPTDTQYF
j_gene: TRBJ2-3
v_gene: TRBV6-4

CDR3aa: CSAASGPKETQYF
j_gene: TRBJ2-5
v_gene: TRBV20-1

CDR3aa: CASSPEPTGNYGYTF
j_gene: TRBJ1-2
v_gene: TRBV5-1

CDR3aa: CASSLWRGGLRSYNEQFF
j_gene: TRBJ2-1
v_gene: TRBV11-2

CDR3aa: CASSELAGGLTYNEQFF
j_gene: TRBJ2-1
v_gene: TRBV25-1

CDR3aa: CASSEGHSRSTDTQYF
j_gene: TRBJ2-3
v_gene: TRBV2

CDR3aa: CASSSDSEEQPQHF
j_gene: TRBJ1-5
v_gene: TRBV3-1

CDR3aa: CASSSGGPSYEQYF
j_gene: TRBJ2-7
v_gene: TRBV12-3/TRBV12-4

CDR3aa: CSVVMGNQPQHF
j_gene: TRBJ1-5
v_gene: TRBV29-1